This TCR beta chain stems from a study of beta chain features in type 1 diabetes. The length of the CDR3 is 12 residues. V dropped 2 bases and J dropped 8 bases, with 7 bases sitting between them. CDR1 and CDR2 (germline): SGHAT, FQNNGV. This clone has a handful of counts. Expressed TCRB transcripts were sequenced because the entire RNA isolate underwent reverse transcription. Assay: immunoSEQ multiplex PCR; the TCRdb copy retains only in-frame clones and omits some. The sample has 850,000 to 900,000 clones; roughly 15% are singletons. This receptor was taken from a woman aged 18-35 years in good health. Sequences were obtained from naive CD4+ T cells from blood. This chain links TRBV11-2 with TRBJ2-1; the D is unclear. CDR3 protein: CASSLLADEQFF. In nucleotides, the CDR3 is TGTGCCAGCAGCTTATTGGCAGATGAGCAGTTCTTC.